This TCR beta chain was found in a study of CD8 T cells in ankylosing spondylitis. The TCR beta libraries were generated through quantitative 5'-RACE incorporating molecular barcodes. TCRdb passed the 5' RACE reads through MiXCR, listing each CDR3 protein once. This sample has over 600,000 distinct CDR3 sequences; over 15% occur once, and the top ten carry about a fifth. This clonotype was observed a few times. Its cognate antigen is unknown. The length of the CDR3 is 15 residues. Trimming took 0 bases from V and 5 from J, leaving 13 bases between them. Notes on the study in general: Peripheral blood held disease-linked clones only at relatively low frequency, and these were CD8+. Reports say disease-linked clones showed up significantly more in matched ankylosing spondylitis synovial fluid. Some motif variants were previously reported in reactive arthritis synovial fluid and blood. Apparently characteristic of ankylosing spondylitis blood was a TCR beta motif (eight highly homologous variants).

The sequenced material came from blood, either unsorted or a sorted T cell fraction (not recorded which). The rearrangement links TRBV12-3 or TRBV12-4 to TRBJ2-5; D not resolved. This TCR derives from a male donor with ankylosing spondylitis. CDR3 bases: TGTGCCAGCAGTTTAGCGGACCCGTCCGGGGAGACCCAGTACTTC. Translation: CASSLADPSGETQYF.